This is a list of T cell receptor beta chains from one sample in a study of shared clonotypes between healthy human individuals. Sequencing was performed with immunoSEQ multiplex PCR; in TCRdb, only in-frame clones are kept and a portion is missing. The sample has about 730,000 clones, around 70% seen once. Sequencing used memory CD4+ T cells sorted from blood. The source is a woman in her twenties or thirties in good health. Both conserved end residues are part of each CDR3. Fields, in order: CDR3 protein, V gene.

CASSLGDTSNQPQHF	TRBV28
CASSPRSDRGLTDTQYF	TRBV19
CASSSILGTGETQYF	TRBV28
CASSLGLRGQRTGELFF	TRBV7-8
CASSPLGAGVMGYTF	TRBV14
CASRSLAGGDTQYF	TRBV7-8
CASSPGLNTEAFF	TRBV5-1
CASSLPGSSPVEQFF	TRBV5-6
CASSGTGTEQYF	TRBV5-5
CASSELQGATKVNQPQHF	TRBV6-1
CASSLAQGREQYF	TRBV7-2
CASSESTTREWEQYF	TRBV2
CASSLGVVGDTQYF	TRBV7-9
CASTSGSAVGDTQYF	TRBV19
CASSLSSAPGTVNNEQFF	TRBV7-2
CASSPRGQGPMNTEAFF	TRBV18
CASSKGQASNQPQHF	TRBV6-1
CASSRQNTGELFF	TRBV2
CASSPPEGFVTGELFF	TRBV18
CSVLSGNDEQFF	TRBV29-1
CSAQLGYGYTF	TRBV20-1
CASSRGQGTYEQYF	TRBV5-4
CASSLGLREEETQYF	TRBV5-1
CATSREKTSGLAGTQYF	TRBV15
CASSLGSGREETQYF	TRBV5-1
CASSSQGFEAFF	TRBV6-6
CASSQSSASDEQYF	TRBV5-1
CASTKGTTGNYGYTF	TRBV19
CASSSGTEGAEQYF	TRBV5-1
CASSLEGGGTYEQYF	TRBV2
CASSTQGDGRDYEQYF	TRBV19
CAISGGRGPYNEQFF	TRBV10-3
CASSFLGGNQGYTF	TRBV5-6
CASSLNSKQYF	TRBV28
CAWNLGTGNQPQHF	TRBV30
CASSLTSGPTDTQYF	TRBV9
CASSSTGMGIWSEQYF	TRBV28
CASSQGGRGSYNEQFF	TRBV4-1
CASSPGLGMETQYF	TRBV5-1
CASSLVLASTEQYF	TRBV5-8
CASSLEGARTEAFF	TRBV7-8
CASSLGGSGREQFF	TRBV7-9
CASSFYPGQPQHF	TRBV27
CATRNPPAAPAKNIQYF	TRBV28
CASSIILGGEQYF	TRBV19
CASSGRQGNTGELFF	TRBV19
CASSYLGISNQPQHF	TRBV6-5
CASSFGQHYGYTF	TRBV5-4
CASSQGLDGGVSTNEKLFF	TRBV14